This entry lists 7 T cell receptor beta chains sequenced from one sample in a study of response to subunit inactivated influenza vaccine. Each CDR3 protein is one row after TCRdb ran MiXCR on the RT-PCR reads. The sample yields approximately 700,000 distinct CDR3 sequences, roughly 14% seen once. The material sequenced was PBMCs from blood, taken 14 to 15 days before vaccination. Receptor source: a man aged 45 to 65 who received an inactivated influenza vaccine.

The rearrangement joins TRBV12-3 or TRBV12-4 to TRBJ1-1, with TRBD1 matching 9 bases. The CDR3 is 15 residues long. V lost 7 bases and J lost 1; bases outside the gene matches: 7. CDR3 sequence (DNA): TGTGCCAGCACACACAGGGGGCGTGGGAACACTGAAGCTTTCTTT. Encoded protein: CASTHRGRGNTEAFF.

In its sample, this clonotype was seen a few times. The V gene is TRBV2, the J gene TRBJ2-1; 7 bases fit TRBD2. The V gene end was trimmed by 7 bases and the J gene end by 2 bases; junction bases not matched to a gene: 5. The CDR3 sequence is 14 residues long. The V gene's germline CDR1 is SNHLY and CDR2 FYNNEI. CDR3 in amino acids: CASKGGSPYNEQFF. The CDR3 nucleotides read TGTGCCAGCAAGGGCGGGAGTCCCTACAATGAGCAGTTCTTC.

This chain links TRBV28 with TRBJ2-4; D may be TRBD1 or TRBD2 (5 bases each). This CDR3 is built from 15 residues. Germline V gene sequence: CDR1 MDHEN, CDR2 SYDVKM. V was shortened by 3 bases and J by 2 bases, with 11 bases between the two germline ends. CDR3 loop: CASSFVPGPKNIQYF. In DNA, the CDR3 is TGTGCCAGCAGTTTCGTCCCGGGACCCAAAAACATTCAGTACTTC.

This clonotype was seen repeatedly, ten times or more. The chain links TRBV12-3 or TRBV12-4 to TRBJ1-6, with a tentative D call TRBD1 (6 bases). The CDR3 consists of 16 residues. Trimming shortened V by 5 bases and J by 7 bases, and 18 bases separated the two germline ends. In nucleotides, the CDR3 is TGTGCCAGCAGTCCTTACCTGACAGGCGGGAATTCACCCCTCCACTTT. Its translation is CASSPYLTGGNSPLHF.

This clonotype was detected a few times. This chain uses TRBV27 with TRBJ2-3; weak D call: TRBD1 (5 bases). The CDR3 sequence is 14 residues long. Trimming stripped 6 bases from V and 4 bases from J, with 14 bases between. Germline CDR1 and CDR2: MNHEY and SMNVEV (reference sequence). CDR3 sequence (DNA): TGTGCCAGCAGCCCATATTGGGGCGCAGATACGCAGTATTTT. This sequence encodes CASSPYWGADTQYF.

This clonotype came up many times. This chain links TRBV7-2 with TRBJ2-5; the D is unclear. Germline assignment: CDR1 SGHTA and CDR2 FQGNSA. The V end was cut by 3 bases, the J end by 5 bases, with 13 bases between. The CDR3 has 14 amino acids. In DNA form, the CDR3 reads TGTGCCAGCAGCTTTAATGGGCGCAGGGAGACCCAGTACTTC. Amino acids: CASSFNGRRETQYF.

The V and J genes are TRBV4-3 and TRBJ2-1; weak D call: TRBD1 (5 bases). This CDR3 is built from 15 residues. CDR1 LGHNA and CDR2 YSLEER come from the germline V gene. Trimming stripped 0 bases from V and 6 bases from J, with 12 bases between. The CDR3 is CASSQDRQGGNEQFF. Written as DNA, the CDR3 is TGCGCCAGCAGCCAAGATCGGCAGGGTGGCAATGAGCAGTTCTTC.